One sample yielded the 13 T cell receptor beta chains listed below, sequenced in a study of shared clonotypes between healthy human individuals. Assay used: immunoSEQ multiplex PCR; TCRdb lists only in-frame clones, some missing. The sample contains millions of clones, around nine tenths of which appear only once. Sequenced sample: naive CD4+ T cells sorted from blood. The subset was: CD45RA+ positively selected. The source is a man aged 18 to 30 in good health.

The gene calls are TRBV7-6 and TRBJ2-7, with a tentative D call TRBD1 (6 bases). V was cut by 4 bases and J by 2 bases, with 12 bases left in between. The germline V gene has CDR1 SGHVS and CDR2 FNYEAQ. The CDR3 has 14 residues. The CDR3 bases are TGTGCCAGCAGCTCCGGGACACTGACCTACGAGCAGTACTTC. It specifies CASSSGTLTYEQYF.

The rearrangement links TRBV7-2 to TRBJ2-7; possible D gene TRBD1, 5 bases. The CDR3 totals 16 residues. Germline V gene sequence: CDR1 SGHTA, CDR2 FQGNSA. V was shortened by 5 bases and J by 3 bases, with 20 bases between the two germline ends. DNA for the CDR3: TGTGCCAGCAGCGAAACGAGGACAACACTCTTCTACGAGCAGTACTTC. Its translation is CASSETRTTLFYEQYF.

The V gene is TRBV10-3, the J gene TRBJ2-4; D is unclear. This CDR3 has 15 amino acids. From germline, CDR1 is ENHRY and CDR2 SYGVKD. The V end was cut by 6 bases, the J end by 3 bases, with 15 bases between. The CDR3 is CAISEPWTGKNIQYF. CDR3 nucleotides: TGTGCCATCAGCGAACCCTGGACGGGCAAAAACATTCAGTACTTC.

V is TRBV28 and J is TRBJ2-7; tentative D call: TRBD1 (7 bases). CDR3 length: 15 residues. CDR1 is MDHEN and CDR2 is SYDVKM in the germline V gene. Trimming took 6 bases from V and 0 from J, leaving 15 bases between them. The CDR3 spells CASSSRGTASYEQYF. The CDR3 DNA sequence: TGTGCCAGCAGCAGCCGGGGGACAGCCTCCTACGAGCAGTACTTC.

This chain joins TRBV14 and TRBJ2-2; maybe TRBD1 (5 bases). Germline V lookup: CDR1 SGHDN, CDR2 FVKESK. The CDR3 contains 14 residues. Trimming stripped 0 bases from V and 6 bases from J, with 8 bases between. This CDR3 is CASSQDRQSGELFF. As DNA, the CDR3 is TGTGCCAGCAGCCAAGATAGACAGTCCGGGGAGCTGTTTTTT. Complete variable domain (other parts from reference TRBV14 and TRBJ2-2): EAGVTQFPSHSVIEKGQTVTLRCDPISGHDNLYWYRRVMGKEIKFLLHFVKESKQDESGMPNNRFLAERTGGTYSTLKVQPAELEDSGVYFCASSQDRQSGELFFGEGSRLTVL.

The rearrangement joins TRBV7-6 to TRBJ2-5; TRBD1 aligns across 9 bases. Germline V gene data show CDR1 as SGHVS and CDR2 as FNYEAQ. This CDR3 is built from 14 residues. J lost 5 bases, V lost 5 bases, and 6 bases had no gene match. CDR3 protein: CASSHRGQGETQYF. Here the CDR3 DNA reads TGTGCCAGCAGCCACAGGGGGCAGGGGGAGACCCAGTACTTC.

This chain links TRBV7-2 with TRBJ1-4, with 7 bases identical to TRBD1. Germline assignment: CDR1 SGHTA and CDR2 FQGNSA. The ends lost 5 bases at V and 7 bases at J; junction bases unmatched: 10. The CDR3 runs to 15 residues. The CDR3 region is CASSSDRDGGEKLFF. Here the CDR3 DNA reads TGTGCCAGCAGCAGCGACAGGGATGGTGGTGAAAAACTGTTTTTT.

The chain has TRBV6-6 and TRBJ1-5; tentative D call: TRBD1 (5 bases). Trimming removed 7 bases from V and 3 bases from J, with 13 bases in between. The length of the CDR3 is 14 residues. CDR1 MNHNY and CDR2 SVGAGI come from the germline V gene (reference sequence). The CDR3 spells CASIDSTLNQPQHF. The CDR3 bases are TGTGCCAGCATAGACAGCACTCTCAATCAGCCCCAGCATTTT.

The genes are TRBV27 and TRBJ1-6; 7 bases line up with TRBD1. The CDR3 loop spans 18 amino acids. CDR1 and CDR2 from the germline V gene are MNHEY and SMNVEV (reference sequence). V lost 3 bases to trimming and J lost 3 bases; unmatched junction nucleotides: 11. The CDR3 loop is CASSFRQGGNIYNSPLHF. CDR3 DNA sequence: TGTGCCAGCAGTTTCCGGCAGGGGGGGAATATCTATAATTCACCCCTCCACTTT.

The rearrangement links TRBV7-9 to TRBJ1-2; the match to TRBD1 covers 8 bases. Germline assignment: CDR1 SEHNR and CDR2 FQNEAQ (reference sequence). This CDR3 region has 15 residues. The V and J ends lost 5 bases and 4 bases, in that order; junction bases with no gene match: 9. The DNA for the CDR3 is TGTGCCAGCAGCCCACCAACGGACAGGGCCTATGGCTACACCTTC. This sequence encodes CASSPPTDRAYGYTF.

The V and J genes are TRBV14 and TRBJ1-1; D call uncertain. Trimming stripped 8 bases from V and 3 bases from J, with 16 bases between. The CDR3 loop spans 14 amino acids. The germline V gene encodes CDR1 SGHDN and CDR2 FVKESK. Written as DNA, the CDR3 is TGTGCCAGCTCCCGGGCCGGACTTTACACTGAAGCTTTCTTT. Translation: CASSRAGLYTEAFF.

This clone is a singleton in its sample. The gene calls are TRBV6-4 and TRBJ1-1; tentative D call: TRBD1 (5 bases). Germline-derived CDR1 and CDR2 are MRHNA and SNTAGT. The V end was cut by 9 bases, the J end by 11 bases, with 28 bases between. This CDR3 is built from 15 residues. CDR3 amino acids: CASRMNAGDASRAFF. For the CDR3, the DNA is TGTGCCAGTAGGATGAACGCGGGGGACGCGTCTCGCGCTTTCTTT.

This clone has just one count. V is TRBV28 and J is TRBJ2-1; possibly TRBD1 or TRBD2 for D (5 bases each). The V end lost 6 bases, the J end lost 0 bases, and 12 bases lay between the germline ends. The CDR3 length is 15 residues. Germline V CDR1 and CDR2: MDHEN, SYDVKM. This chain's CDR3 is CASSRDQSSYNEQFF. CDR3 sequence (DNA): TGTGCCAGCAGCAGGGACCAGAGCTCCTACAATGAGCAGTTCTTC. The complete variable domain, with remaining parts taken from reference TRBV28 and TRBJ2-1, reads DVKVTQSSRYLVKRTGEKVFLECVQDMDHENMFWYRQDPGLGLRLIYFSYDVKMKEKGDIPEGYSVSREKKERFSLILESASTNQTSMYLCASSRDQSSYNEQFFGPGTRLTVL.